These T cell receptor beta chains were read from a single sample in a study of T cell changes during pregnancy in multiple sclerosis. Assay used: immunoSEQ multiplex PCR; TCRdb lists only in-frame clones, some missing. The sample carries tens of thousands of clones, 75% to 90% recorded once. Sequencing was performed on CD4+ T cells from peripheral blood mononuclear cells, taken in the first trimester of pregnancy. The receptors were sampled from a female donor in good health, enrolled as a control in a pregnancy study. Each CDR3 is given with its conserved first and last residue. The D gene is left open where the match is weak. Clone size appears in some rows only: once, few, many, or a class for an expanded clone.

d_call	v_call	clone_size	j_call	cdr3_nt	cdr3_aa
NA	TRBV7-2	NA	TRBJ2-7	TGTGCCAGCAGCTTCCAAAGGACTGGGGTGCTACGGGAGCAGTACTTC	CASSFQRTGVLREQYF
NA	TRBV19	medium-sized	TRBJ2-4	TGTGCCAGTAGGGGTACAGACCTAGCCAAAAACATTCAGTACTTC	CASRGTDLAKNIQYF
NA	TRBV27	NA	TRBJ2-7	TGTGCCAGCAGTTTCCTCTCCTACGAGCAGTACTTC	CASSFLSYEQYF
TRBD2	TRBV5-4	few	TRBJ2-1	TGTGCCAGCAGACCCGGACTAGCGGATGAGCAGTTCTTC	CASRPGLADEQFF
NA	TRBV18	once	TRBJ2-3	TGTGCCAGCTCATCAGTGCCCAAAGCGGGCCGGACAGATACGCAGTATTTT	CASSSVPKAGRTDTQYF
NA	TRBV6-1	few	TRBJ1-1	TGTGCCAGCAGCGCAGGGCTAGGGAACACTGAAGCTTTCTTT	CASSAGLGNTEAFF
NA	TRBV5-4	NA	TRBJ2-5	TGTGCCAGCAAGGCCGAAACGGGGTTGCTGGAGACCCAGTACTTC	CASKAETGLLETQYF
TRBD2	TRBV4-1	NA	TRBJ2-5	TGCGCCAGCAGCCCCCTAGCGGGGGCTGGGCAAGAGACCCAGTACTTC	CASSPLAGAGQETQYF
NA	TRBV11-3	NA	TRBJ2-2	TGTGCCAGCAGCGCCGGGAGGACAGACACCGGGGAGCTGTTTTTT	CASSAGRTDTGELFF
TRBD1	TRBV5-1	NA	TRBJ2-1	TGCGCCAGCAGCTTGGGAGGGACAGCCTACAATGAGCAGTTCTTC	CASSLGGTAYNEQFF
NA	TRBV5-6	NA	TRBJ1-5	TGTGCCAGCAGCTTGGGTGGCGGGAGCAATCAGCCCCAGCATTTT	CASSLGGGSNQPQHF
TRBD1	TRBV5-5	NA	TRBJ1-1	TGTGCCAGCAGCCCCCGGGGACAGAGTGCCTTGAACACTGAAGCTTTCTTT	CASSPRGQSALNTEAFF
NA	TRBV4-3	NA	TRBJ1-6	TGCGCCAGCAGCCAAGCCCGACAGAATAATTCACCCCTCCACTTT	CASSQARQNNSPLHF
TRBD2	TRBV5-1	once	TRBJ2-7	TGCGCCAGCAGCTTGACTAGCGGGAACATGGGGGCCGGGGGGCAGTACTTC	CASSLTSGNMGAGGQYF
NA	TRBV9	NA	TRBJ1-2	TGTGCCAGCAGCGTAGAGGCAGGGAACTATGGCTACACCTTC	CASSVEAGNYGYTF
TRBD1	TRBV7-3	NA	TRBJ1-6	TGTGCCAGCAGCTTAGTGGGACAGGGGGTTGGCTCACCCCTCCACTTT	CASSLVGQGVGSPLHF
TRBD2	TRBV7-2	NA	TRBJ2-5	TGTGCCAGCAGCTCCGGGGGGAGCTCGCAGACCCAGTACTTC	CASSSGGSSQTQYF
NA	TRBV7-2	NA	TRBJ1-1	TGTGCCAGCAGCACTGGGCCGGGGGGTGAAGCTTTCTTT	CASSTGPGGEAFF
TRBD1	TRBV6-5	once	TRBJ1-2	TGTGCCAGCAGTCCCTCGGGACAGGGAAGAGGCTACACCTTC	CASSPSGQGRGYTF
TRBD2	TRBV19	NA	TRBJ2-1	TGTGCCAGTAGTACCGGGACTAGCGCATACAATGAGCAGTTCTTC	CASSTGTSAYNEQFF
NA	TRBV4-3	NA	TRBJ1-2	TGCGCCAGCAGCCAAGATAGGCGGACTTCTAACTATGGCTACACCTTC	CASSQDRRTSNYGYTF
NA	TRBV13	NA	TRBJ1-1	TGTGCCAGCAGCTTAAACGGGGAGGGGCCCTTCGTGAACACTGAAGCTTTCTTT	CASSLNGEGPFVNTEAFF
TRBD2	TRBV5-1	NA	TRBJ2-3	TGCGCCAGCAGCTTGGATGGGGCTAGCGGGGGGGCTTTTCCAGATACGCAGTATTTT	CASSLDGASGGAFPDTQYF
TRBD1	TRBV10-3	NA	TRBJ2-2	TGTGCCACCGGGACAGGGAAAAACACCGGGGAGCTGTTTTTT	CATGTGKNTGELFF
TRBD1	TRBV11-3	NA	TRBJ1-3	TGTGCCAGCAGTCCGGGACAGGGGCCAGGAAACACCATATATTTT	CASSPGQGPGNTIYF
NA	TRBV5-5	once	TRBJ2-7	TGTGCCAGCAGCTCTGACAGCTCCTACGAGCAGTACTTC	CASSSDSSYEQYF
NA	TRBV6-1	NA	TRBJ2-7	TGTGCCAGCAGTGAAGTCCTACGGCGGAACGAGCAGTACTTC	CASSEVLRRNEQYF
TRBD2	TRBV27	few	TRBJ2-3	TGTGCCAGCAGTTTAACCCCTAGCGGGATAATCAATACGCAGTATTTT	CASSLTPSGIINTQYF
NA	TRBV14	NA	TRBJ2-1	TGTGCCAGCAGCCAGACCTTAGGGGAATACAATGAGCAGTTCTTC	CASSQTLGEYNEQFF
NA	TRBV10-3	NA	TRBJ1-2	TGTGCCATCAGGGGAAGATTAGGGGGAGGGGGCTACACCTTC	CAIRGRLGGGGYTF
NA	TRBV5-1	NA	TRBJ2-3	TGCGCCAGCAGCGCGGACAGAGGCACAGATACGCAGTATTTT	CASSADRGTDTQYF
TRBD2	TRBV19	NA	TRBJ2-3	TGTGCCAGTAGTATAAGGACTAGCGGGATCACAGATACGCAGTATTTT	CASSIRTSGITDTQYF
TRBD2	TRBV7-8	NA	TRBJ2-7	TGTGCCAGCAGCCCTTATCGCATACCGGGGGGGTACGAGCAGTACTTC	CASSPYRIPGGYEQYF
NA	TRBV6-6	NA	TRBJ1-2	TGTGCCAGCAGTTACCGGCAGGGTGTTAACTATGGCTACACCTTC	CASSYRQGVNYGYTF
TRBD1	TRBV7-2	NA	TRBJ2-7	TGTGCCAGCAGCCTTCTCGGACAGGGTTCCTACGAGCAGTACTTC	CASSLLGQGSYEQYF
NA	TRBV5-4	NA	TRBJ1-5	TGTGCCAGCAGTCGCGACAGGAGCAATCAGCCCCAGCATTTT	CASSRDRSNQPQHF
NA	TRBV9	NA	TRBJ2-7	TGTGCCAGCAGCGTAGAACCAGGGTTGGTCTACGAGCAGTACTTC	CASSVEPGLVYEQYF
NA	TRBV5-1	NA	TRBJ1-2	TGCGCCAGCAGCCTCCAGGGTGGAGATAACTATGGCTACACCTTC	CASSLQGGDNYGYTF
TRBD2	TRBV5-1	NA	TRBJ2-3	TGCGCCAGCAGCTTGTTTCTCCGGGGGGGCACAGATACGCAGTATTTT	CASSLFLRGGTDTQYF
NA	TRBV20-1	large	TRBJ2-5	TGCAGTGCAACTCATCAAGAGACCCAGTACTTC	CSATHQETQYF
NA	TRBV5-1	once	TRBJ2-7	TGCGCCAGCAGCTTTTTATCAGGGGCTTCTGCGGGGGCGACCTACGAGCAGTACTTC	CASSFLSGASAGATYEQYF
TRBD1	TRBV5-1	NA	TRBJ1-5	TGCGCCAGCAGCTTGGAGGGACAGGGGGGTAGCAATCAGCCCCAGCATTTT	CASSLEGQGGSNQPQHF
NA	TRBV28	NA	TRBJ1-4	TGTGCCAGCAGTCCGTCAGGGCCCTCTAATGAAAAACTGTTTTTT	CASSPSGPSNEKLFF
NA	TRBV5-6	NA	TRBJ1-6	TGTGCCAGCAGACACCGACAAGGGGTAGGCTCACCCCTCCACTTT	CASRHRQGVGSPLHF
NA	TRBV28	NA	TRBJ2-3	TGTGCCAGCAGTTTGGACAGCCGAGAGTATTTT	CASSLDSREYF
TRBD1	TRBV7-9	NA	TRBJ1-6	TGTGCCAGCAGCCCTGGGGACAGGGAAGGATCACCCCTCCACTTT	CASSPGDREGSPLHF
NA	TRBV7-7	NA	TRBJ2-2	TGTGCCAGCAGCCCCGGGACCGGGGAGCTGTTTTTT	CASSPGTGELFF
NA	TRBV19	NA	TRBJ2-7	TGTGCCAGTAGTCGACAGATTCTGAGCTCCTACGAGCAGTACTTC	CASSRQILSSYEQYF
NA	TRBV7-2	NA	TRBJ1-1	TGTGCCAGCAGCCATAATGGAGGGACTCCCCTTGCTTTCTTT	CASSHNGGTPLAFF
NA	TRBV25-1	NA	TRBJ1-1	TGTGCCAGCAGTGCCCCTCCCCCTATGAACACTGAAGCTTTCTTT	CASSAPPPMNTEAFF
TRBD1	TRBV29-1	NA	TRBJ1-2	TGCAGCGTTGAAAGGGCAGGGGGAAACTATGGCTACACCTTC	CSVERAGGNYGYTF
NA	TRBV5-1	NA	TRBJ2-2	TGCGCCAGCAGTAGGACTTACAACACCGGGGAGCTGTTTTTT	CASSRTYNTGELFF
NA	TRBV7-3	NA	TRBJ1-2	TGTGCCAGCAGCTTGGGGGGTAAGGGTGGCTACACCTTC	CASSLGGKGGYTF
NA	TRBV27	NA	TRBJ1-2	TGTGCCAGCAGTTCCGGGGGTTATGGCTACACCTTC	CASSSGGYGYTF
TRBD1	TRBV5-3	NA	TRBJ1-2	TGTGCCAGAATGGACAGGGGCTCGGCTGGCTACACCTTC	CARMDRGSAGYTF